The 25 T cell receptor beta chains in this list originate from one sample, sequenced in a study of radiotherapy plus CTLA-4 blockade in lung cancer (dated by TCRdb to between 2018 and 2020). Library preparation used the immunoSEQ multiplex PCR assay. What TCRdb holds here is the immuneACCESS table cut down to in-frame rearrangements. Part of the clones is not present; checked against another copy, under half of the missing clones reflect an unresolved V gene, and the others are unexplained. In all, the sample holds about 64,000 clones, and 70% to 80% of those were seen once. In total, the top ten clones hold approximately 8.6% of the sample. This specimen was peripheral blood, taken from a patient treated with radiotherapy plus ipilimumab. These receptor sequences come from a human donor with non-small cell lung cancer whose response to radiotherapy plus ipilimumab could not be evaluated.

V is TRBV29-1 and J is TRBJ1-2; 7 bases fit TRBD1. CDR1 and CDR2 from the germline V gene are SQVTM and ANQGSEA. The CDR3 has 13 amino acids. Trimming at V came to 7 bases and at J to 2 bases, leaving 7 bases not matched to a gene. CDR3 nucleotides: TGCAGCGCCCTAGGGACAGAGAACTATGGCTACACCTTC. This encodes CSALGTENYGYTF.

V is TRBV19 and J is TRBJ1-6; 9 nucleotides agree with TRBD1. The trim removed 5 bases at V and 6 bases at J, leaving 5 bases unmatched. Per germline, CDR1 LNHDA and CDR2 SQIVND (reference sequence). The CDR3 extends over 15 amino acids. The CDR3 loop reads CASSETGGGNSPLHF. CDR3 coding DNA: TGTGCCAGTAGTGAGACAGGGGGAGGTAATTCACCCCTCCACTTT.

This clone was observed a few times. The CDR3 DNA sequence: TGTGCCAGCAGCTCCGGGACTAGCGGGTACAATGAGCAGTTCTTC. It specifies CASSSGTSGYNEQFF. This chain uses TRBV5-4 with TRBJ2-1; TRBD2 aligns across 12 bases. The CDR3 runs to 15 residues. Per germline, CDR1 SGHNT and CDR2 YYREEE (reference sequence). V shed 3 bases and J 4 bases; nucleotides not matched to a gene: 2.

The chain employs TRBV11-2 and TRBJ2-3; 13 bases map to TRBD2. In germline, CDR1 is SGHAT, CDR2 FQNNGV. Trimming cost V 1 base and J 0 bases; bases outside gene matches: 7. There are 19 residues in the CDR3. CDR3 in DNA: TGTGCCAGCAGCTTAGCTTCCGGGACTAGCGGGGTTAGCACAGATACGCAGTATTTT. Translated, it gives CASSLASGTSGVSTDTQYF.

This clone was seen a handful of times. The J gene is TRBJ2-5, the V gene TRBV9; 7 bases line up with TRBD1. Germline V gene sequence: CDR1 SGDLS, CDR2 YYNGEE. Unmatched junction bases numbered 2, after V lost 4 bases and J lost 5 bases. The CDR3 loop spans 12 amino acids. The CDR3 spells CASSTGQETQYF. For the CDR3, the DNA is TGTGCCAGCAGCACGGGACAGGAGACCCAGTACTTC.

The V gene is TRBV9, the J gene TRBJ1-1; TRBD1 might be the D (5 bases). V lost 2 bases, J lost 4 bases, and 12 bases lay in between. CDR1 and CDR2 (germline): SGDLS, YYNGEE. The CDR3 length is 14 residues. CDR3 sequence: CASSVEGWSTEAFF. DNA for the CDR3: TGTGCCAGCAGCGTGGAGGGGTGGTCCACTGAAGCTTTCTTT.

The V call is TRBV27, the J call TRBJ2-7, with 7 bases fitting TRBD1. CDR1 is MNHEY, CDR2 SMNVEV, per germline (reference sequence). There are 16 residues in the CDR3. Losses at the gene ends were 2 bases for V and 1 base for J; bases not matched to a gene: 8. The CDR3 nucleotides read TGTGCCAGCAGTTTAAGACAGGGCACCCCTTCCTACGAGCAGTACTTC. Its protein is CASSLRQGTPSYEQYF.

The rearrangement joins TRBV5-5 to TRBJ2-4; D unclear. Germline lookup yields CDR1 SGHKS and CDR2 YYEKEE (reference sequence). Trimming took 3 bases from V and 0 from J, leaving 10 bases between them. CDR3 length equals 15 residues. In nucleotides, the CDR3 is TGTGCCAGCAGCTCCCGCGGTTTAGCCAAAAACATTCAGTACTTC. As protein: CASSSRGLAKNIQYF.

The rearrangement links TRBV11-2 to TRBJ2-7; possible D gene TRBD2, 5 bases. Germline loops: CDR1 SGHAT, CDR2 FQNNGV. Trimming left V 0 bases short and J 5 bases short, with 14 bases between. CDR3 length: 15 residues. The DNA of the CDR3 is TGTGCCAGCAGCTTAGAGAGGGATCGGTTTAACGAGCAGTACTTC. This sequence encodes CASSLERDRFNEQYF.

This clone was counted a few times. The genes are TRBV5-4 and TRBJ2-5, with 8 bases aligning to TRBD1. This CDR3 is 15 amino acids long. With 3 bases clipped from V and 2 bases from J, the junction kept 6 bases outside the gene matches. Germline-derived CDR1 and CDR2 are SGHNT and YYREEE (reference sequence). CDR3: CASSSTGGRQETQYF. The CDR3 DNA is TGTGCCAGCAGCTCAACAGGGGGGCGTCAAGAGACCCAGTACTTC.

The chain links TRBV9 to TRBJ2-7, with D unclear. Between the trimmed V and J ends, which lost 1 base and 0 bases, there was a span of 8 bases. Germline CDR1 SGDLS, CDR2 YYNGEE. The CDR3 is made up of 14 amino acids. The DNA of the CDR3 is TGTGCCAGCAGCGTAAGAGACATCTCCTACGAGCAGTACTTC. Amino acids: CASSVRDISYEQYF.

The V gene is TRBV7-6, the J gene TRBJ2-7, with 10 bases fitting TRBD1. CDR3 size: 13 residues. Germline values: CDR1 SGHVS, CDR2 FNYEAQ. V dropped 1 base and J dropped 6; count of bases not matched to a gene: 0. CDR3 protein: CASSLGDRGEQYF. The DNA of the CDR3 is TGTGCCAGCAGCTTAGGGGACAGGGGCGAGCAGTACTTC.

This clone was observed a handful of times. This chain connects TRBV6-6 to TRBJ1-1, with unresolved D. Per germline, CDR1 MNHNY and CDR2 SVGAGI (reference sequence). The CDR3 consists of 13 residues. The ends were cut back, 5 bases at V and 0 bases at J, with 7 bases in the middle. In DNA, the CDR3 is TGTGCCAGCAGTCAGATACTGAACACTGAAGCTTTCTTT. Its translation: CASSQILNTEAFF.

V and J are TRBV30 and TRBJ1-3; D unresolved. The CDR3 extends over 14 amino acids. Trimming removed 0 bases at V and 0 bases at J, with 6 bases between. In germline, CDR1 is GTSNPN, CDR2 SVGIG (reference sequence). CDR3 sequence: CAWSVRGSGNTIYF. The CDR3, as DNA: TGTGCCTGGAGTGTACGAGGCTCTGGAAACACCATATATTTT.

This clone has just a few counts. The J gene is TRBJ2-1, the V gene TRBV4-3; no firm D call. CDR1 is LGHNA, CDR2 YSLEER, per germline. The CDR3 has 12 amino acids. The V end was cut by 1 base, the J end by 5 bases, with 3 bases between. CDR3 amino acids: CASSQADNEQFF. CDR3 in DNA: TGCGCCAGCAGCCAAGCCGACAATGAGCAGTTCTTC.

The V call is TRBV5-5, the J call TRBJ1-1, with unresolved D. V lost 3 bases and J 5 bases, leaving 11 bases between the germline ends. The CDR3 is 13 residues long. The germline gives CDR1 SGHKS, CDR2 YYEKEE (reference sequence). The chain's CDR3 is CASSYTDFTEAFF. DNA for the CDR3: TGTGCCAGCAGCTACACAGATTTTACTGAAGCTTTCTTT.

CDR3 in amino acids: CASSIGANYGYTF. The CDR3 region has the DNA TGTGCCAGCAGTATAGGAGCTAACTATGGCTACACCTTC. V gene TRBV6-6 combines with J gene TRBJ1-2, with no clear D. This CDR3 has 13 residues. In germline, CDR1 is MNHNY, CDR2 SVGAGI (reference sequence). Trimming took off 5 bases at V and 0 bases at J, with 7 bases between the two ends.

The J gene is TRBJ2-7, the V gene TRBV6-1; TRBD1 matches 8 bases. Germline values: CDR1 MNHNS, CDR2 SASEGT. The V segment lost 5 bases and the J segment 3 bases; nucleotides outside the gene matches: 6. The CDR3 runs to 14 residues. The CDR3 sequence: CASSTDRGDYEQYF. CDR3 DNA: TGTGCCAGCAGTACAGACAGGGGAGACTACGAGCAGTACTTC.

The chain couples TRBV6-1 to TRBJ1-1, with 10 bases fitting TRBD1. Looked up from germline, CDR1 is MNHNS and CDR2 is SASEGT. V shed 6 bases, J shed 4 bases, and the junction held 8 bases outside the gene matches. CDR3 size: 15 residues. CDR3 in DNA: TGTGCCAGCAGGGATTCCGGGACAGGGGCCACTGAAGCTTTCTTT. It encodes CASRDSGTGATEAFF.

The chain carries TRBV10-3 and TRBJ2-6, with unresolved D. The germline V and J ends were trimmed by 3 bases and 3 bases, with 6 bases remaining between them. This CDR3 comprises 14 residues. Germline CDR1 reads ENHRY; CDR2 reads SYGVKD. The chain's CDR3 is CAISERVGANVLTF. The CDR3 DNA follows: TGTGCCATCAGTGAACGGGTTGGGGCCAACGTCCTGACTTTC.

J is TRBJ2-2 and V is TRBV7-3; the D gene is possibly TRBD1 (5 bases). This CDR3 comprises 18 residues. Germline CDR1 and CDR2: SGHTA and FQGTGA. V lost 0 bases and J lost 0, with 14 bases in between. In DNA, the CDR3 is TGTGCCAGCAGCTTAACGGAATGGGGCAGACCGAACACCGGGGAGCTGTTTTTT. Encoded protein: CASSLTEWGRPNTGELFF.

The CDR3 sequence is CASSPGIVLYEGTEAFF. CDR3 sequence (DNA): TGCGCCAGCAGCCCCGGGATAGTCTTATACGAGGGCACTGAAGCTTTCTTT. V and J are TRBV4-3 and TRBJ1-1, with D unresolved. CDR1 is LGHNA, CDR2 YSLEER, per germline. The CDR3 consists of 17 residues. The V end lost 4 bases, the J end lost 4 bases, and 22 bases lay between the germline ends.

The chain employs TRBV7-8 and TRBJ2-2; D gene uncertain. V lost 1 base and J 7 bases, leaving 7 bases between the germline ends. The V gene's germline CDR1 is SGHVS and CDR2 FQNEAQ. This CDR3 contains 13 residues. The CDR3 here is CASSLVGGGELFF. The CDR3 nucleotides are TGTGCCAGCAGCTTAGTCGGCGGCGGGGAGCTGTTTTTT. Using reference TRBV7-8 and TRBJ2-2 for the parts outside the CDR3, the full variable domain is GAGVSQSPRYKVAKRGQDVALRCDPISGHVSLFWYQQALGQGPEFLTYFQNEAQLDKSGLPSDRFFAERPEGSVSTLKIQRTQQEDSAVYLCASSLVGGGELFFGEGSRLTVL.

This chain uses TRBV5-1 with TRBJ2-7; 8 nucleotides match TRBD1. V trimming: 1 base; J trimming: 1 base; junction bases outside the gene matches: 7. The germline gives CDR1 SGHRS, CDR2 YFSETQ. The CDR3 sequence is 16 residues long. The CDR3 DNA sequence: TGCGCCAGCAGCTTGTTATGGAGGACAGGGTCCTACGAGCAGTACTTC. Its translation: CASSLLWRTGSYEQYF. The complete variable domain, with remaining parts taken from reference TRBV5-1 and TRBJ2-7, reads KAGVTQTPRYLIKTRGQQVTLSCSPISGHRSVSWYQQTPGQGLQFLFEYFSETQRNKGNFPGRFSGRQFSNSRSEMNVSTLELGDSALYLCASSLLWRTGSYEQYFGPGTRLTVT.

In DNA, the CDR3 is TGTGCCAGCAGTACCCCTCCGACAGGCGCCGAGCAGTACTTC. Its translation: CASSTPPTGAEQYF. The J gene is TRBJ2-7, the V gene TRBV6-6; tentatively, D is TRBD1 (6 bases). The CDR3 has 14 residues. The V end lost 5 bases, the J end lost 6 bases, and 17 bases lay between the germline ends. From germline, CDR1 is MNHNY and CDR2 SVGAGI (reference sequence).